One T cell receptor beta chain is described in this entry. CDR1 and CDR2 (germline): GTSNPN, SVGIG (reference sequence). CDR3 length: 13 amino acids. Losses at the gene ends were 8 bases for V and 5 bases for J; bases not matched to a gene: 9. These data come from a study of cytomegalovirus exposure and HLA in healthy donors. The study drew the donors from its 120-subject validation cohort, separate from the roughly 670-subject first cohort. Repertoires were generated with immunoSEQ multiplex PCR, while TCRdb's copy carries only in-frame clones and drops some. The sample records about 66,000 clones, about 97% being singletons.

The specimen was PBMCs. The chain recombines TRBV30 with TRBJ2-5; 9 bases are a match to TRBD2. The clonotype originates from a woman younger than 35 in good health and CMV-seropositive. Here the CDR3 DNA reads TGTGCCCGGTCGGCTAGCGGGACTGAGACCCAGTACTTC. Translating gives CARSASGTETQYF.